The rows below give T cell receptor beta chains drawn from one sample of a study of cytotoxic CD8 clonotypes in ibrutinib-treated CLL. Generated by immunoSEQ multiplex PCR, the TCRdb table keeps only in-frame clones and is missing some. The sample contains more than 50,000 clones, less than 75% of which appear only once. This sample comprised PBMCs, obtained after 12 months of ibrutinib treatment. The receptors were sampled from a human donor with chronic lymphocytic leukemia. CDR3s include the opening cysteine and the closing phenylalanine or tryptophan. The order of the fields is CDR3 length, clone size, J gene, V gene, CDR3 protein. Clone size is stated in some rows and not others, as once, few, many or a class when expanded.

length: 12
size: NA
J: TRBJ2-5
V: TRBV9
CDR3: CASSAIQETQYF

length: 12
size: NA
J: TRBJ2-1
V: TRBV6-5
CDR3: CASREQAGGQFF

length: 16
size: NA
J: TRBJ1-5
V: TRBV5-1
CDR3: CASSLSPSGIDQPQHF

length: 14
size: NA
J: TRBJ2-4
V: TRBV11-2
CDR3: CASSLEVPGVGLYF

length: 19
size: NA
J: TRBJ2-4
V: TRBV7-7
CDR3: CASSHWASPIFLAKNIQYF

length: 16
size: NA
J: TRBJ2-3
V: TRBV5-1
CDR3: CASSPGAGRSTDTQYF

length: 13
size: many
J: TRBJ2-5
V: TRBV19
CDR3: CASSNRRKETQYF

length: 16
size: NA
J: TRBJ2-2
V: TRBV13
CDR3: CASSRKGQVFTGELFF

length: 13
size: NA
J: TRBJ1-1
V: TRBV21-1
CDR3: CASSSDMNTEAFF

length: 19
size: few
J: TRBJ1-2
V: TRBV4-2
CDR3: CASSSGGRTGEKAGYGYTF

length: 15
size: NA
J: TRBJ1-4
V: TRBV7-2
CDR3: CASSPGTGHGEKLFF

length: 12
size: NA
J: TRBJ2-5
V: TRBV5-5
CDR3: CASSQGSETQYF

length: 11
size: NA
J: TRBJ1-1
V: TRBV20-1
CDR3: CSAQVNTEAFF

length: 17
size: NA
J: TRBJ2-1
V: TRBV27
CDR3: CASSQHEGRGRRNEQFF

length: 15
size: NA
J: TRBJ2-2
V: TRBV5-1
CDR3: CASRSQGDGTGELFF

length: 15
size: NA
J: TRBJ2-5
V: TRBV28
CDR3: CASLPTSVGQETQYF

length: 15
size: few
J: TRBJ1-2
V: TRBV29-1
CDR3: CSVEDQGRTNYGYTF

length: 12
size: NA
J: TRBJ2-2
V: TRBV29-1
CDR3: CSVESDTGELFF

length: 20
size: NA
J: TRBJ1-5
V: TRBV4-1
CDR3: CASSQGGDRTFVPSNQPQHF

length: 17
size: many
J: TRBJ1-2
V: TRBV7-9
CDR3: CASSSPQQGQVFGGYTF

length: 15
size: NA
J: TRBJ2-1
V: TRBV5-1
CDR3: CASSATGSYYNEQFF

length: 13
size: NA
J: TRBJ2-1
V: TRBV29-1
CDR3: CSARTGYYNEQFF

length: 14
size: NA
J: TRBJ2-1
V: TRBV14
CDR3: CASSLLAGTNEQFF

length: 13
size: NA
J: TRBJ2-7
V: TRBV6-5
CDR3: CASSHPDSYEQYF

length: 15
size: NA
J: TRBJ2-1
V: TRBV7-9
CDR3: CASSFSGTSYNEQFF